A selection of T cell receptor beta chains follows, all from one sample in a study of blood T cell repertoires in COVID-19. The protocol was immunoSEQ multiplex PCR, while the TCRdb copy is restricted to in-frame clones and leaves out a portion. Of some 300,000 clones in the sample, over 85% are singletons; the top ten hold almost 9.5%. Sample: PBMCs or T cells enriched from blood (not recorded which). The receptors shown here come from a woman aged 30 to 39 who had recovered from COVID-19. The CDR3 runs from the conserved cysteine through the conserved F or W. Fields, in order: V gene, J gene, CDR3 length, D gene, clone size, CDR3 DNA, CDR3 protein. D genes are given only for firm matches. Only part of the rows carry a size: once, few, many, or a class if the clone is expanded.

v_gene: TRBV5-1; j_gene: TRBJ2-7; len: 13; d_gene: -; abundance: -; CDR3nt: TGCGCCAGCAGCTTGGCCGTCAGTTACGAGCAGTACTTC; CDR3aa: CASSLAVSYEQYF
v_gene: TRBV30; j_gene: TRBJ1-5; len: 14; d_gene: -; abundance: -; CDR3nt: TGTGCCTGGAGTGGAGCATTTAGCAATCAGCCCCAGCATTTT; CDR3aa: CAWSGAFSNQPQHF
v_gene: TRBV6-5; j_gene: TRBJ1-5; len: 15; d_gene: -; abundance: -; CDR3nt: TGTGCCAGCAGCCCATGGCAGGGCTCTAATCAGCCCCAGCATTTT; CDR3aa: CASSPWQGSNQPQHF
v_gene: TRBV7-8; j_gene: TRBJ1-5; len: 14; d_gene: -; abundance: -; CDR3nt: TGTGCCAGCAGCTTAGACGGGAGCAATCAGCCCCAGCATTTT; CDR3aa: CASSLDGSNQPQHF
v_gene: TRBV4-3; j_gene: TRBJ2-2; len: 17; d_gene: -; abundance: -; CDR3nt: TGCGCCAGCAGCCAAGTAATTTCAACAGGTTACACCGGGGAGCTGTTTTTT; CDR3aa: CASSQVISTGYTGELFF
v_gene: TRBV6-5; j_gene: TRBJ1-1; len: 14; d_gene: -; abundance: -; CDR3nt: TGTGCCAGCAGTAACCCAGGGCAGGGCACTGAAGCTTTCTTT; CDR3aa: CASSNPGQGTEAFF
v_gene: TRBV7-3; j_gene: TRBJ2-5; len: 17; d_gene: TRBD2; abundance: -; CDR3nt: TGTGCCAGCAGCTTAAGCGGGAGGGCCGGTGGACAAGAGACCCAGTACTTC; CDR3aa: CASSLSGRAGGQETQYF
v_gene: TRBV27; j_gene: TRBJ1-2; len: 13; d_gene: TRBD1; abundance: -; CDR3nt: TGTGCCAGCAGTTTCTGGGACAGGGCTGGCTACACCTTC; CDR3aa: CASSFWDRAGYTF
v_gene: TRBV7-9; j_gene: TRBJ2-7; len: 17; d_gene: -; abundance: -; CDR3nt: TGTGCCAGCAGCTCCTATTCCGGGACACAGCTCATCTACGAGCAGTACTTC; CDR3aa: CASSSYSGTQLIYEQYF
v_gene: TRBV4-1; j_gene: TRBJ1-3; len: 17; d_gene: TRBD1; abundance: -; CDR3nt: TGCGCCAGCAGCCGACACCACACGACAGGGACCGGAAACACCATATATTTT; CDR3aa: CASSRHHTTGTGNTIYF
v_gene: TRBV5-5; j_gene: TRBJ1-1; len: 13; d_gene: -; abundance: -; CDR3nt: TGTGCCAGCATCCGCCAACAGGGCTCTGAAGCTTTCTTT; CDR3aa: CASIRQQGSEAFF
v_gene: TRBV5-1; j_gene: TRBJ2-1; len: 16; d_gene: -; abundance: -; CDR3nt: TGCGCCAGCAGCGAAAATTCGGCTAGCTCCTACAATGAGCAGTTCTTC; CDR3aa: CASSENSASSYNEQFF
v_gene: TRBV13; j_gene: TRBJ2-7; len: 14; d_gene: TRBD1; abundance: -; CDR3nt: TGTGCCAGCAGCTCCGGACAGGGGACCTACGAGCAGTACTTC; CDR3aa: CASSSGQGTYEQYF
v_gene: TRBV5-1; j_gene: TRBJ2-7; len: 16; d_gene: TRBD2; abundance: -; CDR3nt: TGCGCCAGCAGCTTGGAACTAGCGGGGCTCACCTACGAGCAGTACTTC; CDR3aa: CASSLELAGLTYEQYF
v_gene: TRBV12-5; j_gene: TRBJ1-1; len: 16; d_gene: TRBD1; abundance: -; CDR3nt: TGTGCTAGTGGTTTGGCTAGGGACAGCATGAACACTGAAGCTTTCTTT; CDR3aa: CASGLARDSMNTEAFF
v_gene: TRBV25-1; j_gene: TRBJ2-5; len: 16; d_gene: TRBD1; abundance: -; CDR3nt: TGTGCCAGCAGTAAGTTACAGGGGATTCGGCCGGAGACCCAGTACTTC; CDR3aa: CASSKLQGIRPETQYF
v_gene: TRBV27; j_gene: TRBJ2-7; len: 13; d_gene: TRBD2; abundance: -; CDR3nt: TGTGCCAGCAGACTAGCGGGGGCTTACGAGCAGTACTTC; CDR3aa: CASRLAGAYEQYF
v_gene: TRBV14; j_gene: TRBJ2-3; len: 13; d_gene: -; abundance: -; CDR3nt: TGTGCCAGCAGCCAAGGAGTTCCAGATACGCAGTATTTT; CDR3aa: CASSQGVPDTQYF
v_gene: TRBV2; j_gene: TRBJ2-7; len: 14; d_gene: TRBD1; abundance: few; CDR3nt: TGTGCCAGCAGTTTTCGGGACAGGGGATACGAGCAGTACTTC; CDR3aa: CASSFRDRGYEQYF
v_gene: TRBV24-1; j_gene: TRBJ2-7; len: 11; d_gene: -; abundance: -; CDR3nt: TGTGCCACCAGTGATTTCGAGGGGGAGTACTTC; CDR3aa: CATSDFEGEYF
v_gene: TRBV2; j_gene: TRBJ1-3; len: 17; d_gene: TRBD1; abundance: -; CDR3nt: TGTGCCAGCAGTGAAGCGGGGACAGCTTTCTCTGGAAACACCATATATTTT; CDR3aa: CASSEAGTAFSGNTIYF
v_gene: TRBV2; j_gene: TRBJ2-5; len: 16; d_gene: -; abundance: -; CDR3nt: TGTGCCAGCAGTGACGGGAAGTATCCCTTAGGGGAGACCCAGTACTTC; CDR3aa: CASSDGKYPLGETQYF
v_gene: TRBV4-1; j_gene: TRBJ2-7; len: 14; d_gene: TRBD2; abundance: -; CDR3nt: TGCGCCAGCAGCCAAGGGACTAGCGCCTACGAGCAGTACTTC; CDR3aa: CASSQGTSAYEQYF
v_gene: TRBV15; j_gene: TRBJ2-3; len: 18; d_gene: TRBD2; abundance: -; CDR3nt: TGTGCCACCAGCGGAGGACTAGCGGGAGCCAGGATCACAGATACGCAGTATTTT; CDR3aa: CATSGGLAGARITDTQYF
v_gene: TRBV2; j_gene: TRBJ2-1; len: 16; d_gene: -; abundance: -; CDR3nt: TGTGCCAGCAGTGAAGTGGACCTAGCTCGCAACAATGAGCAGTTCTTC; CDR3aa: CASSEVDLARNNEQFF
v_gene: TRBV5-1; j_gene: TRBJ2-1; len: 14; d_gene: TRBD2; abundance: -; CDR3nt: TGCGCCAGCAGCGGGACTAGCGGGGGCCGGGAGCAGTTCTTC; CDR3aa: CASSGTSGGREQFF
v_gene: TRBV18; j_gene: TRBJ1-1; len: 15; d_gene: TRBD1; abundance: -; CDR3nt: TGTGCCAGCTCACCGTCGACAGGGGGGCTGACTGAAGCTTTCTTT; CDR3aa: CASSPSTGGLTEAFF
v_gene: TRBV19; j_gene: TRBJ2-1; len: 17; d_gene: TRBD2; abundance: -; CDR3nt: TGTGCCAGTAGCTTCACTAGCGGGCTTGACTCCTACAATGAGCAGTTCTTC; CDR3aa: CASSFTSGLDSYNEQFF
v_gene: TRBV5-1; j_gene: TRBJ2-3; len: 15; d_gene: TRBD1; abundance: -; CDR3nt: TGCGCCAGCACCGCGACGGGACAGACCACAGATACGCAGTATTTT; CDR3aa: CASTATGQTTDTQYF
v_gene: TRBV19; j_gene: TRBJ1-6; len: 15; d_gene: TRBD1; abundance: -; CDR3nt: TGTGCCAGTAGAAGAAGGACAGGGGGTAATTCACCCCTCCACTTT; CDR3aa: CASRRRTGGNSPLHF
v_gene: TRBV2; j_gene: TRBJ1-2; len: 15; d_gene: TRBD1; abundance: -; CDR3nt: TGTGCCAGCAGTGAAACATCGGAGACAGGGGTCGGCTACACCTTC; CDR3aa: CASSETSETGVGYTF
v_gene: TRBV3-1/TRBV3-2; j_gene: TRBJ1-3; len: 15; d_gene: -; abundance: -; CDR3nt: TGTGCCAGCAGCCAAGGGCACAACTCTGGAAACACCATATATTTT; CDR3aa: CASSQGHNSGNTIYF
v_gene: TRBV6-2/TRBV6-3; j_gene: TRBJ1-2; len: 13; d_gene: -; abundance: once; CDR3nt: TGTGCCAGCAGTTTTCGGGTACGGGGTGGCTACACCTTC; CDR3aa: CASSFRVRGGYTF
v_gene: TRBV5-1; j_gene: TRBJ2-7; len: 16; d_gene: TRBD2; abundance: -; CDR3nt: TGCGCCAGCAGCCTAGGATCTAGCGGGAGGTGGTACGAGCAGTACTTC; CDR3aa: CASSLGSSGRWYEQYF
v_gene: TRBV28; j_gene: TRBJ2-7; len: 16; d_gene: TRBD1; abundance: -; CDR3nt: TGTGCCAGCAGTCCGCGGTTGGGACAGGGCCTCTACGAGCAGTACTTC; CDR3aa: CASSPRLGQGLYEQYF
v_gene: TRBV28; j_gene: TRBJ2-2; len: 15; d_gene: TRBD2; abundance: -; CDR3nt: TGTGCCAGCAGGCCGACTAGCGGGAGCAGCGGGGAGCTGTTTTTT; CDR3aa: CASRPTSGSSGELFF
v_gene: TRBV6-5; j_gene: TRBJ2-1; len: 16; d_gene: TRBD1; abundance: -; CDR3nt: TGTGCCAGCAGTTACTCGACAGGACAGGGGTACAATGAGCAGTTCTTC; CDR3aa: CASSYSTGQGYNEQFF
v_gene: TRBV20-1; j_gene: TRBJ2-1; len: 14; d_gene: TRBD2; abundance: -; CDR3nt: TGCAGTGCTAGTAGGTCTAGCGGGAGAAATGAGCAGTTCTTC; CDR3aa: CSASRSSGRNEQFF
v_gene: TRBV4-2; j_gene: TRBJ2-1; len: 15; d_gene: TRBD2; abundance: -; CDR3nt: TGTGCCAGCAGCCACTGGGGGAGGGCTGCTGATGAGCAGTTCTTC; CDR3aa: CASSHWGRAADEQFF
v_gene: TRBV10-3; j_gene: TRBJ2-2; len: 16; d_gene: TRBD2; abundance: -; CDR3nt: TGTGCCATCAGAGGACTAGCGGGAGATGTAGCCGGGGAGCTGTTTTTT; CDR3aa: CAIRGLAGDVAGELFF
v_gene: TRBV21-1; j_gene: TRBJ2-1; len: 13; d_gene: -; abundance: -; CDR3nt: TGTGCCAGCAGCAAGACTAGCGGGAGTAAGCAGTTCTTC; CDR3aa: CASSKTSGSKQFF
v_gene: TRBV7-2; j_gene: TRBJ1-4; len: 14; d_gene: -; abundance: -; CDR3nt: TGTGCCAGCAGCTTTACACTTCTAGATGAAAAACTGTTTTTT; CDR3aa: CASSFTLLDEKLFF
v_gene: TRBV18; j_gene: TRBJ1-1; len: 14; d_gene: -; abundance: -; CDR3nt: TGTGCCAGCTCACCCACCCGGGGTGACACTGAAGCTTTCTTT; CDR3aa: CASSPTRGDTEAFF
v_gene: TRBV7-9; j_gene: TRBJ2-1; len: 14; d_gene: -; abundance: -; CDR3nt: TGTGCCAGCAGGGAGGCGGGGAACCACAATGAGCAGTTCTTC; CDR3aa: CASREAGNHNEQFF
v_gene: TRBV20-1; j_gene: TRBJ2-5; len: 16; d_gene: -; abundance: -; CDR3nt: TGCAGTGCTAGTCAACTTTCATCAGGTACCCAAGAGACCCAGTACTTC; CDR3aa: CSASQLSSGTQETQYF
v_gene: TRBV9; j_gene: TRBJ2-1; len: 15; d_gene: -; abundance: -; CDR3nt: TGTGCCAGCAGCGGTCCTTTCGGCTCCTACAATGAGCAGTTCTTC; CDR3aa: CASSGPFGSYNEQFF
v_gene: TRBV15; j_gene: TRBJ1-2; len: 15; d_gene: -; abundance: few; CDR3nt: TGTGCCACCAGCAGAGATCAGGGCCTCTCCTATGGCTACACCTTC; CDR3aa: CATSRDQGLSYGYTF
v_gene: TRBV12-3/TRBV12-4; j_gene: TRBJ2-1; len: 13; d_gene: -; abundance: -; CDR3nt: TGTGCCAGCACCGGAGGCGCGGACAATGAGCAGTTCTTC; CDR3aa: CASTGGADNEQFF
v_gene: TRBV4-1; j_gene: TRBJ2-5; len: 19; d_gene: TRBD1; abundance: -; CDR3nt: TGCGCCAGCAGCCAAGACGGTTTCGGACAGGGAGGTAGAAGAGAGACCCAGTACTTC; CDR3aa: CASSQDGFGQGGRRETQYF
v_gene: TRBV25-1; j_gene: TRBJ1-2; len: 13; d_gene: -; abundance: few; CDR3nt: TGTGCCAGCACCCAGGGAGGGTCTATGGGCTACACCTTC; CDR3aa: CASTQGGSMGYTF
v_gene: TRBV3-1/TRBV3-2; j_gene: TRBJ2-6; len: 20; d_gene: TRBD1; abundance: -; CDR3nt: TGTGCCAGCAGCCCATTAGCCGGGACAGGGGATTTAGGTGGGGCCAACGTCCTGACTTTC; CDR3aa: CASSPLAGTGDLGGANVLTF
v_gene: TRBV18; j_gene: TRBJ2-2; len: 17; d_gene: TRBD1; abundance: -; CDR3nt: TGTGCCAGCTCACCCAACAGGGGGACTCAGAACACCGGGGAGCTGTTTTTT; CDR3aa: CASSPNRGTQNTGELFF
v_gene: TRBV7-2; j_gene: TRBJ2-6; len: 17; d_gene: -; abundance: once; CDR3nt: TGTGCCAGCAGCTTAGCAGGGAGGCTCTCTGGGGCCAACGTCCTGACTTTC; CDR3aa: CASSLAGRLSGANVLTF
v_gene: TRBV4-1; j_gene: TRBJ2-1; len: 19; d_gene: TRBD2; abundance: once; CDR3nt: TGCGCCAGCAGCCAAGACGAATCGGGACTAGCGGGAGTTTCGAATGAGCAGTTCTTC; CDR3aa: CASSQDESGLAGVSNEQFF